Listed below are T cell receptor beta chains from one sample, sequenced in a study of CD8 T cells in ankylosing spondylitis. TCRdb re-derived calls from the 5' RACE reads in MiXCR, one entry per CDR3 protein. The data contain about 340,000 distinct CDR3 sequences, roughly 8% of them singletons. Sequenced material: blood, either unsorted or a sorted T cell fraction (not recorded which). Receptors were obtained from a male donor with ankylosing spondylitis. The conserved cysteine and the conserved F or W are not part of the CDR3 here. Clone size is not always given. Where it is, it says once, few, many or a class for expanded clones.

V gene: TRBV28; J gene: TRBJ1-1; clone size: few; CDR3 protein: ASILGQGAYTEAF
V gene: TRBV20-1; J gene: TRBJ2-3; clone size: once; CDR3 protein: SARALAGVRDTPY
V gene: TRBV5-1; J gene: TRBJ2-7; clone size: few; CDR3 protein: ASRTESYEQY
V gene: TRBV5-1; J gene: TRBJ2-1; clone size: many; CDR3 protein: ASSLVQGQVSEQF
V gene: TRBV7-3; J gene: TRBJ1-1; clone size: many; CDR3 protein: ASSFLENTEAF
V gene: TRBV7-6; J gene: TRBJ2-7; clone size: few; CDR3 protein: ASSPRGRMMDEQY
V gene: TRBV5-1; J gene: TRBJ2-5; clone size: -; CDR3 protein: ASSFGTRGTETQY
V gene: TRBV19; J gene: TRBJ2-7; clone size: few; CDR3 protein: ASSILGQGDEQY
V gene: TRBV28; J gene: TRBJ2-5; clone size: -; CDR3 protein: ASTSPRGWGSGETQY
V gene: TRBV11-2; J gene: TRBJ2-1; clone size: many; CDR3 protein: ASSLLYAEDNEQF
V gene: TRBV3-1; J gene: TRBJ2-1; clone size: few; CDR3 protein: ASSTQGLAGYNEQF
V gene: TRBV3-1; J gene: TRBJ2-7; clone size: few; CDR3 protein: ASSQGPGVNEQY
V gene: TRBV11-1; J gene: TRBJ2-5; clone size: few; CDR3 protein: ASSLRTVGGETQY
V gene: TRBV6-1; J gene: TRBJ2-7; clone size: -; CDR3 protein: ASTVPGARQQY
V gene: TRBV5-1; J gene: TRBJ2-2; clone size: -; CDR3 protein: ASSSDRGYDTGELF
V gene: TRBV5-1; J gene: TRBJ1-5; clone size: many; CDR3 protein: ASSWGGRNQPQH
V gene: TRBV12-5; J gene: TRBJ2-7; clone size: few; CDR3 protein: ASGGSYEQY
V gene: TRBV2; J gene: TRBJ2-2; clone size: many; CDR3 protein: ANRPGQLNTGELF
V gene: TRBV14; J gene: TRBJ2-6; clone size: many; CDR3 protein: ASSPKRVLRSSGANVLT
V gene: TRBV12-3/TRBV12-4; J gene: TRBJ2-5; clone size: few; CDR3 protein: ASSSTGSETQY
V gene: TRBV6-2/TRBV6-3; J gene: TRBJ2-1; clone size: -; CDR3 protein: ASSYYLAGEKIYNEQF
V gene: TRBV11-3; J gene: TRBJ2-1; clone size: -; CDR3 protein: ASSQGLASYNEQF
V gene: TRBV5-1; J gene: TRBJ1-2; clone size: -; CDR3 protein: ASSSERAFNYGYT
V gene: TRBV24-1; J gene: TRBJ2-2; clone size: many; CDR3 protein: ATSGSFTGELF
V gene: TRBV7-9; J gene: TRBJ1-5; clone size: many; CDR3 protein: ASSLTGSQPQH
V gene: TRBV20-1; J gene: TRBJ1-4; clone size: many; CDR3 protein: SARVPRQGRTNEKLF
V gene: TRBV20-1; J gene: TRBJ2-3; clone size: -; CDR3 protein: SARALSGEGVRNTQY
V gene: TRBV7-9; J gene: TRBJ2-2; clone size: many; CDR3 protein: ASSSLQRTGELF
V gene: TRBV27; J gene: TRBJ2-7; clone size: many; CDR3 protein: ASARGSGGSYEQY
V gene: TRBV9; J gene: TRBJ2-1; clone size: many; CDR3 protein: ASSVGVAGAYNEQF
V gene: TRBV5-1; J gene: TRBJ2-7; clone size: many; CDR3 protein: ASSWTGETYEQY
V gene: TRBV7-3; J gene: TRBJ2-1; clone size: few; CDR3 protein: ASSLLGGPYNEQF
V gene: TRBV20-1; J gene: TRBJ2-7; clone size: -; CDR3 protein: SAPRDRGYEQY
V gene: TRBV7-3; J gene: TRBJ2-1; clone size: -; CDR3 protein: ASSLTRESYNEQF
V gene: TRBV5-1; J gene: TRBJ2-7; clone size: few; CDR3 protein: ASSLTYSSYEQY
V gene: TRBV5-5; J gene: TRBJ1-5; clone size: -; CDR3 protein: ASSLSGHPNQPQH
V gene: TRBV7-8; J gene: TRBJ1-3; clone size: few; CDR3 protein: ASSLVVSGNTIY
V gene: TRBV6-2/TRBV6-3; J gene: TRBJ2-1; clone size: few; CDR3 protein: ASSPGQFRQF
V gene: TRBV12-3/TRBV12-4; J gene: TRBJ2-5; clone size: many; CDR3 protein: ASSLRETQY